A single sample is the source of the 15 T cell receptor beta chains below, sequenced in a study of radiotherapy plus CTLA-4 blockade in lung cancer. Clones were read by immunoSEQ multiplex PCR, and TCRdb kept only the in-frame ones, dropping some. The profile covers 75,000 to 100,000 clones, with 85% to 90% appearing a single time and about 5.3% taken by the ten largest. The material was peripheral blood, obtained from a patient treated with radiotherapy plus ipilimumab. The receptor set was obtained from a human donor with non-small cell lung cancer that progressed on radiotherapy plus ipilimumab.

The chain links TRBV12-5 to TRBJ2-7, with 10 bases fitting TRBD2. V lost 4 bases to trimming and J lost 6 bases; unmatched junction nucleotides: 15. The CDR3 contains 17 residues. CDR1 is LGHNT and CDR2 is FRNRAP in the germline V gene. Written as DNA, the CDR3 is TGTGCTAGTGGTTCGTATCCTACTAGCGGGAATAGCAGCGAGCAGTACTTC. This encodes CASGSYPTSGNSSEQYF.

This chain's CDR3 is CASRVGVVNEQFF. For the CDR3, the DNA is TGTGCCAGCAGGGTGGGAGTTGTGAATGAGCAGTTCTTC. This rearrangement joins TRBV2 to TRBJ2-1; weak D call: TRBD2 (5 bases). This CDR3 is built from 13 residues. CDR1 is SNHLY and CDR2 is FYNNEI in the germline V gene. V was cut by 6 bases and J by 7 bases, with 13 bases left in between.

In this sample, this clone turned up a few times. The CDR3 nucleotides read TGTGCCAGCAGTCTAGGTGGGGGCACCGGGGAGCTGTTTTTT. It translates to CASSLGGGTGELFF. This sequence joins TRBV7-8 and TRBJ2-2, with D perhaps being TRBD1 or TRBD2 (5 bases each). CDR1 SGHVS and CDR2 FQNEAQ come from the germline V gene. Trimming removed 6 bases from V and 4 bases from J, with 12 bases in between. This CDR3 region has 14 residues.

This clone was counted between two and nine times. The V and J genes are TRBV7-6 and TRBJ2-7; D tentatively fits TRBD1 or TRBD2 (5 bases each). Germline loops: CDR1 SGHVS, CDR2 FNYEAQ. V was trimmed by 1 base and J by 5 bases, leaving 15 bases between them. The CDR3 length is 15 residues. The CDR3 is CASSLVGDRPDEQYF. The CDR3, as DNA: TGTGCCAGCAGCTTAGTGGGGGATCGTCCGGACGAGCAGTACTTC.

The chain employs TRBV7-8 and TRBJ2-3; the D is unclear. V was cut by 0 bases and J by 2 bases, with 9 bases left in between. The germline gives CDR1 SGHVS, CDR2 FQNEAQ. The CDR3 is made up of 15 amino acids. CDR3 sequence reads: CASSLAPASTDTQYF. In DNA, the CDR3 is TGTGCCAGCAGCTTAGCACCCGCCTCCACAGATACGCAGTATTTT.

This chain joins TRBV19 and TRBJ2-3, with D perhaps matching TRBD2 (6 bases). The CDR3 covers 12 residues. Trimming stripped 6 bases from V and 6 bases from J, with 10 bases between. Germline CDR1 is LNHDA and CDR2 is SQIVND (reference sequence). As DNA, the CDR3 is TGTGCCAGTAGGGAGGGCCAGGATACGCAGTATTTT. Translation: CASREGQDTQYF.

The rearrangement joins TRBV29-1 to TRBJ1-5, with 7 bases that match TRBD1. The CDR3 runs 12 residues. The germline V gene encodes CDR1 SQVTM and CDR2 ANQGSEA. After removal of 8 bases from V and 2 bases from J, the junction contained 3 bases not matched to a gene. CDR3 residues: CSIDRGNQPQHF. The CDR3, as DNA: TGCAGCATAGACAGGGGCAATCAGCCCCAGCATTTT.

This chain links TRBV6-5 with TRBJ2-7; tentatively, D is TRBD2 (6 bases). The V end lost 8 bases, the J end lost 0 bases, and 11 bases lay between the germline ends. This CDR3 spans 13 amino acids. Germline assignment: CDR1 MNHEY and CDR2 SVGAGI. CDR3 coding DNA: TGTGCCAGCGGGTTCGGGAGCTCCTACGAGCAGTACTTC. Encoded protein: CASGFGSSYEQYF.

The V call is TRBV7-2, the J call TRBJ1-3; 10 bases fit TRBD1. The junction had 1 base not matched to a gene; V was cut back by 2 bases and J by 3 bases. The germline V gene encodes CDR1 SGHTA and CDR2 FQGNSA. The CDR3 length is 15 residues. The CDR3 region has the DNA TGTGCCAGCAGCTTATGGACAGGGGGTGGAAACACCATATATTTT. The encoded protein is CASSLWTGGGNTIYF.

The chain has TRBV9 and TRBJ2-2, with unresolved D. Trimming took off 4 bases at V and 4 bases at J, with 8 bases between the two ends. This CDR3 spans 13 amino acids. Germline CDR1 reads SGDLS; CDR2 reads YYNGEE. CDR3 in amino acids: CASSTHPTGELFF. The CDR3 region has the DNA TGTGCCAGCAGCACCCACCCCACCGGGGAGCTGTTTTTT.

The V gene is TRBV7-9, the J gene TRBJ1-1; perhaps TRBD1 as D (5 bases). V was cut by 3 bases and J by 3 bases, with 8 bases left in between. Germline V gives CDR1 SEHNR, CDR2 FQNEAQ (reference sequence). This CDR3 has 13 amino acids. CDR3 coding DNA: TGTGCCAGCAGCTTGAGGGGTGACACTGAAGCTTTCTTT. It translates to CASSLRGDTEAFF.

CDR3 nucleotides: TGTGCCAGCAGCGTAGGAGGCTTTAATGAAAAACTGTTTTTT. It codes for CASSVGGFNEKLFF. This chain uses TRBV9 with TRBJ1-4; D remains ambiguous. Germline loops: CDR1 SGDLS, CDR2 YYNGEE. V was shortened by 0 bases and J by 4 bases, with 7 bases between the two germline ends. The CDR3 spans 14 residues.

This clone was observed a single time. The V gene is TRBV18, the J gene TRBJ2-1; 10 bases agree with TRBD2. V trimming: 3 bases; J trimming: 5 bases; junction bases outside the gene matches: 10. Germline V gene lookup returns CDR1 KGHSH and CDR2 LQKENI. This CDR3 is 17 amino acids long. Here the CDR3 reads CASSPLSGRARNNEQFF. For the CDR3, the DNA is TGTGCCAGCTCACCTCTCAGCGGGAGGGCCCGGAACAATGAGCAGTTCTTC.

In DNA form, the CDR3 reads TGTGCCAGCAGTGAACGGGGGGAGCAGTACTTC. This translates into CASSERGEQYF. The rearrangement joins TRBV6-1 to TRBJ2-7; tentatively, D is TRBD2 (6 bases). V was cut by 2 bases and J by 7 bases, with 6 bases left in between. Per germline, CDR1 MNHNS and CDR2 SASEGT. The CDR3 extends over 11 amino acids.

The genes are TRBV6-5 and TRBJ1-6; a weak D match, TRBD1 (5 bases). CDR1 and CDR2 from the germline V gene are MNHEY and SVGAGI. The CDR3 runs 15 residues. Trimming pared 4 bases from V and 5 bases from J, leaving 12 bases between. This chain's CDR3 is CASSSPGRDNSPLHF. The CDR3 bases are TGTGCCAGCAGTTCCCCGGGACGGGATAATTCACCCCTCCACTTT.